The 30 T cell receptor beta chains reported below all come from one sample, sequenced in a study of molecular identifiers for immune sequencing clone quantification. MiXCR was run by TCRdb on the PCR reads, yielding one entry per CDR3 protein. The profile shows over 600,000 distinct CDR3 sequences, about 20% of them singletons. Sequencing input: naive CD8+ T cells from blood, with Jurkat cell RNA spiked in. Documented subset: FACS-sorted CD8+CD4-CCR7+CD45RA+ naive T cells. The receptor source for this set is a human donor in good health. Some libraries in this study had Jurkat cell RNA spiked in.

There are many counts of this clonotype. V usage is TRBV6-6 and J usage is TRBJ2-3, with D possibly TRBD2 on 6 matching bases. The CDR3 runs 14 residues. V was cut by 6 bases and J by 4 bases, with 14 bases left in between. Germline values: CDR1 MNHNY, CDR2 SVGAGI (reference sequence). The CDR3 is CASSEIWGADTQYF. The DNA of the CDR3 is TGTGCCAGCAGCGAGATATGGGGGGCAGATACGCAGTATTTT.

This clonotype was counted only a few times. The chain is built from TRBV20-1 and TRBJ2-1, with 10 bases that match TRBD2. V lost 6 bases to trimming and J lost 0 bases; unmatched junction nucleotides: 11. Germline V gene data show CDR1 as DFQATT and CDR2 as SNEGSKA (reference sequence). The CDR3 is made up of 17 amino acids. The CDR3 nucleotides read TGCAGTGCCGCCCGGACTAGCGGAAGCAGCTCCTACAATGAGCAGTTCTTC. As protein: CSAARTSGSSSYNEQFF.

This clonotype was observed many times. The chain has TRBV6-2 or TRBV6-3 and TRBJ1-5, with D unclear. The CDR3 sequence is 13 residues long. The germline gives CDR1 MNHEY, CDR2 SVGEGT. Trimming shortened V by 4 bases and J by 7 bases, and 11 bases separated the two germline ends. CDR3 protein: CASSSGIGQPQHF. The CDR3 DNA sequence: TGTGCCAGCAGTTCCGGAATTGGCCAGCCCCAGCATTTT.

This clonotype was detected ten times or more. This sequence joins TRBV2 and TRBJ1-5; 10 bases map to TRBD1. Losses at the gene ends were 2 bases for V and 4 bases for J; bases not matched to a gene: 8. Germline V CDR1 and CDR2: SNHLY, FYNNEI. This CDR3 has 17 amino acids. CDR3 coding DNA: TGTGCCAGCAGTGAATTGGTTAGGGACAGGGGTAATCAGCCCCAGCATTTT. This sequence encodes CASSELVRDRGNQPQHF. Looking up the rest from reference TRBV2 and TRBJ1-5 gives the full variable domain: EPEVTQTPSHQVTQMGQEVILRCVPISNHLYFYWYRQILGQKVEFLVSFYNNEISEKSEIFDDQFSVERPDGSNFTLKIRSTKLEDSAMYFCASSELVRDRGNQPQHFGDGTRLSIL.

The sample holds many counts of this clonotype. This chain uses TRBV7-9 with TRBJ2-5; no firm D call. Germline V gene lookup returns CDR1 SEHNR and CDR2 FQNEAQ (reference sequence). This CDR3 is 12 amino acids long. V was clipped by 7 bases and J by 4 bases, with 10 bases between them. The DNA of the CDR3 is TGTGCCAGCACCGCCGGGTTAGAGACCCAGTACTTC. As protein: CASTAGLETQYF.

This clonotype was picked up a small number of times. V is TRBV19 and J is TRBJ2-2; no clear D gene. Trimming left V 6 bases short and J 6 bases short, with 11 bases between. The CDR3 is made up of 13 amino acids. CDR1 LNHDA and CDR2 SQIVND come from the germline V gene (reference sequence). The CDR3 sequence: CASSPELAGELFF. DNA for the CDR3: TGTGCCAGTAGCCCTGAGTTAGCCGGGGAGCTGTTTTTT.

This clonotype was observed at least ten times. V is TRBV20-1 and J is TRBJ2-7, with TRBD2 matching 11 bases. V lost 0 bases and J lost 1; bases outside the gene matches: 8. This CDR3 contains 17 residues. Germline-derived CDR1 and CDR2 are DFQATT and SNEGSKA (reference sequence). The CDR3, as DNA: TGCAGTGCTAGAGATTTGGACCGGACTAGCGGGTCCTACGAGCAGTACTTC. It yields the protein CSARDLDRTSGSYEQYF.

With regard to this clonotype: Since a much larger clone is just one base distant, this may be a read error. The chain joins TRBV6-2 or TRBV6-3 to TRBJ1-1, with D hard to call. CDR3 length: 14 amino acids. Germline CDR1 and CDR2: MNHEY and SVGEGT. The CDR3 is CASTTGVLNTVAFF. DNA of the CDR3: TGTGCCAGCACGACCGGGGTCTTGAACACTGTAGCTTTCTTT.

Notes on this clonotype: A much larger clone lies one base from this, so it may be a read error. The chain joins TRBV25-1 to TRBJ2-7; possibly TRBD1 or TRBD2 for D (5 bases each). CDR1 and CDR2 (germline): MGHDK, SYGVNS. The CDR3 covers 13 residues. The CDR3 region has the DNA TGTGCCAGCACAGGGACGGAAAACTACGTGCAGTACTTC. Amino acid sequence: CASTGTENYVQYF.

Many counts were recorded for this clonotype. DNA of the CDR3: TGCGCCAGCAGCCAAGGTATTAGCAATCAGCCCCAGCATTTT. Translated: CASSQGISNQPQHF. The rearrangement uses TRBV4-3 and TRBJ1-5; D unclear. V lost 1 base and J lost 0, with 4 bases in between. This CDR3 contains 14 residues. Germline CDR1 is LGHNA and CDR2 is YSLEER.

The chain has TRBV28 and TRBJ2-7; D is perhaps TRBD2 (5 bases). The germline V gene has CDR1 MDHEN and CDR2 SYDVKM. The CDR3 is made up of 14 amino acids. V was shortened by 6 bases and J by 6 bases, with 18 bases between the two germline ends. CDR3 sequence: CASSRGTWRAEQYF. CDR3 coding DNA: TGTGCCAGCAGCCGGGGTACATGGAGAGCCGAGCAGTACTTC.

This clonotype showed up many times. The chain couples TRBV28 to TRBJ1-1, with D hard to call. Germline assignment: CDR1 MDHEN and CDR2 SYDVKM. The CDR3 runs 13 residues. V was shortened by 5 bases and J by 0 bases, with 7 bases between the two germline ends. The CDR3 reads CASSTLMNTEAFF. CDR3 nucleotide sequence: TGTGCCAGCAGTACACTTATGAACACTGAAGCTTTCTTT. Together with reference TRBV28 and TRBJ1-1, the CDR3 gives the full variable domain: DVKVTQSSRYLVKRTGEKVFLECVQDMDHENMFWYRQDPGLGLRLIYFSYDVKMKEKGDIPEGYSVSREKKERFSLILESASTNQTSMYLCASSTLMNTEAFFGQGTRLTVV.

This clonotype was seen many times. This rearrangement joins TRBV19 to TRBJ1-2; tentatively, D is TRBD1 (6 bases). Germline V CDR1 and CDR2: LNHDA, SQIVND (reference sequence). Trimming shortened V by 8 bases and J by 5 bases, and 18 bases separated the two germline ends. This CDR3 contains 14 residues. CDR3 bases: TGTGCCAGTTCACCATCCGGGACAACTTATGGCTACACCTTC. It codes for CASSPSGTTYGYTF.

This clonotype was counted at least ten times. J is TRBJ2-1 and V is TRBV5-4; D might be TRBD1 (5 bases). Germline values: CDR1 SGHNT, CDR2 YYREEE (reference sequence). With 4 bases removed from V and 5 bases from J, the gap between germline ends came to 10 bases. The CDR3 spans 13 residues. CDR3: CASSLTENNEQFF. The DNA of the CDR3 is TGTGCCAGCAGCCTGACAGAGAACAATGAGCAGTTCTTC.

In regard to this clonotype: A read error may explain this, as a much larger clone is one base away. Likely a read error: the CDR3 ends without its conserved phenylalanine or tryptophan. The rearrangement uses TRBV6-2 or TRBV6-3 and TRBJ2-1, with D unclear. V dropped 7 bases and J dropped 3 bases, with 13 bases sitting between them. The CDR3 loop spans 14 amino acids. CDR1 is MNHEY, CDR2 SVGEGT, per germline. Here the CDR3 reads CASKWTSDYNEQFL. Here the CDR3 DNA reads TGTGCCAGCAAGTGGACGTCCGACTACAATGAGCAGTTCCTC.

This clonotype was counted at least ten times. This chain joins TRBV12-5 and TRBJ1-5, with 12 bases lining up with TRBD1. Trimming cost V 4 bases and J 7 bases; bases outside gene matches: 2. CDR1 and CDR2 (germline): LGHNT, FRNRAP. This CDR3 region has 14 residues. CDR3 region: CASGSGTGGQPQHF. Written as DNA, the CDR3 is TGTGCTAGTGGTTCTGGGACAGGGGGCCAGCCCCAGCATTTT.

This clonotype was seen ten or more times. The chain combines TRBV9 with TRBJ1-4; no clear D. The CDR3 covers 14 residues. V lost 7 bases and J lost 6, with 16 bases in between. Germline V CDR1 and CDR2: SGDLS, YYNGEE. The CDR3 sequence: CASSFSGSDEKLFF. CDR3 nucleotides: TGTGCCAGCTCATTTAGTGGTAGCGATGAAAAACTGTTTTTT.

This clonotype was detected many times. The chain employs TRBV19 and TRBJ1-4; D is ambiguous. The V gene lost 5 bases and the J gene lost 2 bases, with 18 bases spanning the gap. Germline CDR1 is LNHDA and CDR2 is SQIVND (reference sequence). CDR3 length: 17 amino acids. The CDR3: CASSGGVDWATNEKLFF. In DNA form, the CDR3 reads TGTGCCAGTAGTGGTGGTGTAGACTGGGCGACTAATGAAAAACTGTTTTTT. The variable domain in full, completed from reference TRBV19 and TRBJ1-4, reads DGGITQSPKYLFRKEGQNVTLSCEQNLNHDAMYWYRQDPGQGLRLIYYSQIVNDFQKGDIAEGYSVSREKKESFPLTVTSAQKNPTAFYLCASSGGVDWATNEKLFFGSGTQLSVL.

The table lists this clonotype with many counts. This rearrangement joins TRBV20-1 to TRBJ2-3, with D hard to call. Per the germline V gene, CDR1 is DFQATT and CDR2 is SNEGSKA (reference sequence). CDR3 length equals 14 residues. V was shortened by 6 bases and J by 0 bases, with 13 bases between the two germline ends. CDR3 DNA: TGCAGTGCCTCAATTCAACTCAGCACAGATACGCAGTATTTT. Translated: CSASIQLSTDTQYF.

This clonotype showed up many times. The CDR3: CASSSAGGNTIYF. CDR3 DNA sequence: TGTGCCAGCAGCTCGGCCGGTGGAAACACCATATATTTT. The V gene is TRBV5-6, the J gene TRBJ1-3; no definite D call. Deletions cut 3 bases from V and 3 bases from J, with 7 bases between. This CDR3 contains 13 residues. CDR1 is SGHDT and CDR2 is YYEEEE in the germline V gene.

The chain couples TRBV7-9 to TRBJ2-5; maybe TRBD2 (5 bases). The CDR3 is 14 amino acids. Trimming pared 5 bases from V and 7 bases from J, leaving 17 bases between. Germline CDR1 and CDR2: SEHNR and FQNEAQ (reference sequence). DNA of the CDR3: TGTGCCAGCAGCCTCGGAGTCGAGGGTGTGACCCAGTACTTC. Encoded protein: CASSLGVEGVTQYF.

To note about this clonotype: This may come from a read error, since a much larger clone is one base off. This rearrangement joins TRBV6-6 to TRBJ1-4; TRBD1 agrees at 9 bases. V was pared by 6 bases and J by 6 bases, with 8 bases of the junction left unmatched. CDR1 is MNHNY and CDR2 is SVGAGI in the germline V gene (reference sequence). The CDR3 totals 15 residues. The CDR3 nucleotides read TGTGCCAGCAGATTAACAGGGGGCCCTGATGAAAAACTGTTTTTT. Amino acids: CASRLTGGPDEKLFF.

This clonotype occurred many times. The rearrangement uses TRBV9 and TRBJ2-3; 15 positions agree with TRBD2. V lost 0 bases to trimming and J lost 0 bases; unmatched junction nucleotides: 5. The V gene's germline CDR1 is SGDLS and CDR2 YYNGEE. This CDR3 region has 19 residues. The CDR3 coding sequence is TGTGCCAGCAGCGTAGTTGGGACTAGCGGGGGGACTAGCACAGATACGCAGTATTTT. Translation: CASSVVGTSGGTSTDTQYF.

The chain uses TRBV7-9 and TRBJ2-1; unclear D gene. Trimming cost V 0 bases and J 15 bases, with 12 bases left between them. Germline V gene lookup returns CDR1 SEHNR and CDR2 FQNEAQ (reference sequence). The CDR3 is made up of 12 amino acids. CDR3 amino acids: CASSLAERPRFF. The CDR3 bases are TGTGCCAGCAGCTTAGCGGAGCGCCCCCGGTTCTTC.

This clonotype was observed a single time. This may stem from a read error, because a much larger clone lies one nucleotide away. The CDR3 ends on some other residue instead of the conserved phenylalanine or tryptophan, so this is likely a read error. The gene calls are TRBV7-9 and TRBJ2-5; D possibly matches TRBD1 or TRBD2 (5 bases each). The V gene lost 5 bases and the J gene lost 2 bases, with 12 bases spanning the gap. Germline assignment: CDR1 SEHNR and CDR2 FQNEAQ (reference sequence). The length of the CDR3 is 14 residues. CDR3 sequence: CASSPGARQETQYS. CDR3 DNA: TGTGCCAGCAGCCCCGGGGCACGTCAAGAGACCCAGTACTCC.

This clonotype was observed a few times. This chain joins TRBV19 and TRBJ1-2; the match to TRBD1 covers 7 bases. Germline V gene lookup returns CDR1 LNHDA and CDR2 SQIVND (reference sequence). This CDR3 comprises 14 residues. V lost 7 bases to trimming and J lost 2 bases; unmatched junction nucleotides: 7. As DNA, the CDR3 is TGTGCCAGTACCCCCGGGACAGTCAACTATGGCTACACCTTC. Amino acid sequence: CASTPGTVNYGYTF.

The chain has TRBV19 and TRBJ2-3, with D hard to call. The tail of the sequence fits TRBJ1-5 better, so the J call may be wrong. CDR3 size: 13 residues. Germline values: CDR1 LNHDA, CDR2 SQIVND (reference sequence). CDR3 nucleotides: TGTGCCAGTAGTATAGTTAGCACAGATACGCAGCATTTT. Its translation: CASSIVSTDTQHF.

This clonotype was counted at least ten times. The V gene is TRBV5-6, the J gene TRBJ1-2; TRBD1 agrees at 8 bases. Germline values: CDR1 SGHDT, CDR2 YYEEEE. CDR3 length: 15 amino acids. The junction had 13 bases not matched to a gene; V was cut back by 4 bases and J by 8 bases. The CDR3 nucleotides are TGTGCCAGCAGCCCCCCGGGACAGGTTGGGGAGGGCTACACCTTC. Protein product: CASSPPGQVGEGYTF.

This clonotype appeared many times. The rearrangement uses TRBV7-9 and TRBJ2-7; D is possibly TRBD1 (5 bases). The CDR3 length is 16 residues. V was cut by 0 bases and J by 3 bases, with 15 bases left in between. The germline gives CDR1 SEHNR, CDR2 FQNEAQ (reference sequence). CDR3 DNA: TGTGCCAGCAGCTTAGCTCAGGGTTTCGCCGGCTACGAGCAGTACTTC. Translated: CASSLAQGFAGYEQYF.

On this clonotype: One base away lies a much larger clone, so this may be a sequencing read error. The chain employs TRBV29-1 and TRBJ2-7; D may match TRBD1 or TRBD2 (7 bases each). V was cut by 4 bases and J by 6 bases, with 25 bases left in between. Germline V lookup: CDR1 SQVTM, CDR2 ANQGSEA. There are 16 residues in the CDR3. CDR3 bases: TGCAGCGTTGTAGGGGGCAAAACGGGAGGCCGAGGCGAGCAGTACTTC. It is translated as CSVVGGKTGGRGEQYF.